This T cell receptor (beta chain) is drawn from a study of liver allograft versus peripheral blood T cells (TCRdb year 2020). Notes on the research overall: The study compared the T cell receptor repertoires present in transplanted livers with the repertoires present in the peripheral blood of liver transplant recipients.

The instrument given in TCRdb is Illumina MiSeq. Using fastp at Q25 and MiXCR, TCRdb reprocessed the public reads and kept productive beta chains. Each CDR3 protein appears once, grouped with its most common genes and DNA. This sample has 10,000 to 15,000 distinct CDR3 sequences in its table, and about 26% of those were observed once. Roughly 2.4% of the sample is in the top ten clones. A note on this clonotype: Its antigen specificity is not known. Nothing much larger sits one base from this clone, and base qualities are not available.

Findings and caveats that apply to the study as a whole: According to the report, the T cell receptor repertoires detected in peripheral blood were different from the repertoires found inside liver allografts.

The clonotype originates from a human patient who had a liver transplant. Some T cells may derive from the graft donor when a transplant has been performed.

The nucleotides are TGTGCCTGGAGTGTATCGGGATTATCCTATCAGCCCCAGCATTTT. It specifies CAWSVSGLSYQPQHF. This sequence uses TRBV30 and TRBJ1-5; the D gene identity is not certain. CDR1 GTSNPN and CDR2 SVGIG are derived from the germline V gene (reference sequence). Trimming removed 0 bases from V and 5 bases from J, leaving 14 bases between the germline ends. The CDR3 goes from the cysteine to the phenylalanine over 15 residues. This entry keeps only the CDR3 DNA: 45 bases, framed from base 1.